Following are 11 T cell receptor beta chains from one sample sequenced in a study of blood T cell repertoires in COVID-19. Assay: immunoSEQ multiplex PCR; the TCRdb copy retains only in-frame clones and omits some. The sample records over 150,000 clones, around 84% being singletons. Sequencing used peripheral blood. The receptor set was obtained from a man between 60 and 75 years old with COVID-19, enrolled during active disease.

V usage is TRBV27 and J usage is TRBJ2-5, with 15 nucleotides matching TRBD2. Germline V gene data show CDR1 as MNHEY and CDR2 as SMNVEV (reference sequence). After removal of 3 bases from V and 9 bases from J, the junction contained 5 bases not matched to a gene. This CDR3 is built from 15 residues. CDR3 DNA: TGTGCCAGCAGTTTGTCCGGACTAGCGGGAGGGGCCCAGTACTTC. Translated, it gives CASSLSGLAGGAQYF.

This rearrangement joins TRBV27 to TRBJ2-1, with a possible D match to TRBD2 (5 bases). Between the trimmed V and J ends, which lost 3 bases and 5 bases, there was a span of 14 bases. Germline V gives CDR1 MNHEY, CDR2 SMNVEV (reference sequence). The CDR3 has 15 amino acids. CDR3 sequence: CASSFSQTNHNEQFF. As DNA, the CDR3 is TGTGCCAGCAGTTTTAGCCAGACTAACCACAATGAGCAGTTCTTC.

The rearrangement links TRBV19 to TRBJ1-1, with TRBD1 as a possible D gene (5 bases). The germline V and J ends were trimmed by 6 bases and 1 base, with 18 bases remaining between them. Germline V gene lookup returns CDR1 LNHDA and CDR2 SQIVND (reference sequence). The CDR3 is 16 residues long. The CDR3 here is CASREGGGRSNTEAFF. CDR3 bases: TGTGCCAGTAGGGAGGGTGGGGGACGGTCGAACACTGAAGCTTTCTTT.

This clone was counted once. CDR3 nucleotides: TGTGCCAGTAGTGGTCTAGCGGGAAGCGAGCAGTACTTC. Translation gives CASSGLAGSEQYF. V gene TRBV19 combines with J gene TRBJ2-7; 9 nucleotides agree with TRBD2. The V gene's germline CDR1 is LNHDA and CDR2 SQIVND (reference sequence). This CDR3 comprises 13 residues. J was trimmed by 6 bases and V by 5 bases; bases with no gene match: 5.

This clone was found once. This chain's CDR3 is CASSRGQSYEQYF. The CDR3, as DNA: TGTGCCAGCTCACGGGGACAGTCCTACGAGCAGTACTTC. This chain uses TRBV18 with TRBJ2-7, with 7 bases aligning to TRBD1. The CDR3 totals 13 residues. Germline-derived CDR1 and CDR2 are KGHSH and LQKENI. V trimming: 4 bases; J trimming: 1 base; junction bases outside the gene matches: 1.

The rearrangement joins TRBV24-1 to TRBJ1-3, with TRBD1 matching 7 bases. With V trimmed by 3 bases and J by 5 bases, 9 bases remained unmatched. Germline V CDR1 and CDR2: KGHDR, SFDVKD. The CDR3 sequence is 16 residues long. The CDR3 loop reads CATSDRQGNGRNTIYF. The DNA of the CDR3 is TGTGCCACCAGTGATCGACAGGGCAACGGGCGAAACACCATATATTTT.

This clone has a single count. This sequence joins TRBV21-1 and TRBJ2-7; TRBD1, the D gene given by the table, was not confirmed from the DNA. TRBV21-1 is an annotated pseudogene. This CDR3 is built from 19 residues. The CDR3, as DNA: TGTGCCAGCAGCAAGGGTCCCGGACAGGGGGAGCCCACGGGTCGAGAGCAGTACTTC. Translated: CASSKGPGQGEPTGREQYF.

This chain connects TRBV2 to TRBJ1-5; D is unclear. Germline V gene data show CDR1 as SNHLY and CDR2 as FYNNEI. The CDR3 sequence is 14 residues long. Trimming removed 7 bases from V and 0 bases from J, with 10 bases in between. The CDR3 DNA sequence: TGTGCCAGCAAACCCGGGGTTAGCAATCAGCCCCAGCATTTT. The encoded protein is CASKPGVSNQPQHF.

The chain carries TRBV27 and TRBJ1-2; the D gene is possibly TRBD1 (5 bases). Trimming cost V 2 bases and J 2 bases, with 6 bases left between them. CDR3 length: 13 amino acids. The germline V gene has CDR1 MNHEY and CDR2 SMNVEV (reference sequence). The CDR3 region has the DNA TGTGCCAGCAGTTTACAGGGCAACTATGGCTACACCTTC. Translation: CASSLQGNYGYTF.

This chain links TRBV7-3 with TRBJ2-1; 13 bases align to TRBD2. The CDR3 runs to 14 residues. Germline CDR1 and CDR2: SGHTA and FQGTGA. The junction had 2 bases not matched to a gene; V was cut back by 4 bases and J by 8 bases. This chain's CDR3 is CASSSGLAGDEQFF. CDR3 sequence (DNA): TGTGCCAGCAGCTCTGGACTAGCGGGAGATGAGCAGTTCTTC.

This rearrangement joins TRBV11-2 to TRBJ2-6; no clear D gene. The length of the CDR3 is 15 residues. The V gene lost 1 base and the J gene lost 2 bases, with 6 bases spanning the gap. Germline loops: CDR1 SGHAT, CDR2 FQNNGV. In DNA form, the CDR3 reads TGTGCCAGCAGCTTAGTGGGCGCTGGGGCCAACGTCCTGACTTTC. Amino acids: CASSLVGAGANVLTF.